The source of this T cell receptor beta chain is a study of OX40 agonist ivuxolimab in advanced cancers. On the study more broadly: Patients were dosed intravenously with ivuxolimab at 0.01 to 10 mg/kg every 2 weeks.

The CDR3 has 12 residues. V was trimmed by 8 bases and J by 6 bases, leaving 8 bases between them. Germline V gene sequence: CDR1 ENHRY, CDR2 SYGVKD. A few counts support this clone. Clones were sequenced by immunoSEQ multiplex PCR, and TCRdb holds only the in-frame ones, with some missing. The sample has 20,000 to 25,000 clones; under 75% are singletons. The sample here was CD4+ or CD8+ T cells sorted from blood, taken in a trial of the OX40 agonist ivuxolimab. The sequence was obtained from an adult with an advanced solid tumor such as melanoma, head and neck, liver or kidney cancer. The V call is TRBV10-3, the J call TRBJ1-6; no clear D. The CDR3 DNA is TGTGCCATCGGGCTGTTTAATTCACCCCTCCACTTT. It encodes CAIGLFNSPLHF.